A selection of T cell receptor beta chains follows, all from one sample in a study of control samples from healthy donors and cancer patients. Sequencing used immunoSEQ multiplex PCR; TCRdb keeps in-frame clones, though not all of them. The sample carries some 120,000 clones, approximately 89% recorded once. Source material: blood. These receptors originate from a man aged 55 to 69 in good health. Both conserved end residues are part of each CDR3.

TRBV6-4 CASSGGTERTDTQYF
TRBV28 CASSDHMNTEAFF
TRBV19 CASSIMGARETQYF
TRBV5-1 CASSLAAGSAEAFF
TRBV5-1 CASSLRAGRDTQYF
TRBV28 CASSRPPYEQYF
TRBV5-1 CASSLQSSGGVFDEQFF
TRBV7-9 CASSGVTGEQYF
TRBV4-2 CASSQDSSRTGSGNTIYF
TRBV15 CATSRDGGISTDTQYF
TRBV5-1 CASSLRDREYEQYF
TRBV19 CASSSTGINYGYTF
TRBV25-1 CASSESAGYGYTF
TRBV6-5 CASRGTGVRQPQHF
TRBV11-2 CASSLALAGGQETQYF
TRBV12-3/TRBV12-4 CASSRGIEQYF
TRBV19 CATPRQFTKAFF
TRBV5-1 CASSLGSGGVTYNEQFF
TRBV5-4 CASSRTGGYNEQFF
TRBV4-3 CASSHGEGEAFF
TRBV5-1 CASSLNPPTNEKLFF
TRBV7-2 CASSPSGTGTYNEQFF
TRBV18 CASSPAMRQGNAEAFF
TRBV28 CASRPTGGAWELFF
TRBV10-2 CASSGSSGQGAYGYTF
TRBV5-1 CASSDGTGGEKLFF
TRBV6-5 CASRLSNYEQYF
TRBV5-1 CASSLANLEDSWGNTIYF
TRBV5-8 CASSLGRNTEAFF
TRBV2 CATSGMGGRTEAFF
TRBV7-2 CASSRSGQGSYEQYF
TRBV18 CASSLLVGGDTEAFF
TRBV28 CASSQQGYGYTF
TRBV19 CASSINSAYGEAFF
TRBV7-3 CASSSSRGGQSPLHF
TRBV24-1 CATSDSFGYNEQFF
TRBV4-3 CASSPVEGSSYNEQFF
TRBV5-1 CASSLTDTQYF
TRBV29-1 CSVVAHTEAFF
TRBV2 CASSYSGVNQPQHF
TRBV5-1 CASSLMMNSPLHF
TRBV18 CASSPPGQEKEQYF
TRBV10-3 CAISPQGVFSNYGYTF
TRBV3-1/TRBV3-2 CASSHLDRGNSPLHF
TRBV19 CASSRVAGGYNEQFF
TRBV7-9 CASSSVTSGAYEQYF
TRBV3-1/TRBV3-2 CASSAGTGGTNEKLFF
TRBV19 CASSTRQLMNTEAFF
TRBV10-3 CAISESGGGLYNEQFF
TRBV19 CASELAGVNTEAFF
TRBV5-1 CASSRAGMNTGELFF
TRBV7-9 CASSLVRVGEQFF
TRBV5-1 CASSALAGDSYEQYF
TRBV11-2 CASSRIADTQYF